This T cell receptor (beta chain) was observed in a study of blood T cell repertoires in COVID-19. Recovery meant two consecutive negative NP/OP PCR tests, professional clearance, or resolved symptoms. Method: immunoSEQ multiplex PCR; TCRdb's copy keeps in-frame clones and lacks some. The table records roughly 500,000 clones, 70% to 90% of them present only once. The V gene's germline CDR1 is KGHSH and CDR2 LQKENI. The CDR3 loop spans 17 amino acids. J was trimmed by 1 base and V by 6 bases; bases with no gene match: 14. The rearrangement links TRBV18 to TRBJ2-5; 7 nucleotides align to TRBD2. The sample consisted of PBMCs or T cells enriched from blood (not recorded which). The sequence was collected from a woman aged 55-70 years who had recovered from COVID-19. CDR3 sequence (DNA): TGTGCCAGCTCGCCGACGGCAGGGACGGGGGGCCAAGAGACCCAGTACTTC. Its protein is CASSPTAGTGGQETQYF. The full variable domain, its missing parts supplied by reference TRBV18 and TRBJ2-5, is NAGVMQNPRHLVRRRGQEARLRCSPMKGHSHVYWYRQLPEEGLKFMVYLQKENIIDESGMPKERFSAEFPKEGPSILRIQQVVRGDSAAYFCASSPTAGTGGQETQYFGPGTRLLVL.